This is a list of T cell receptor beta chains from one sample in a study of cytomegalovirus exposure and HLA in healthy donors. Data came from immunoSEQ multiplex PCR; TCRdb stores just in-frame clones and leaves some out. The sample records roughly 310,000 clones, over 75% being singletons. The sequenced material came from PBMCs. The source of these receptors is a man aged 25-40 years in good health and CMV-seronegative. CDR3s include the opening cysteine and the closing phenylalanine or tryptophan. A D gene is named only where the DNA matches it firmly. Only some rows state a clone size, as once, few, many or a class for expanded clones.

DNA: TGTGCCAGCAGTTTCACGGGATTTCAGCCCCAGCATTTT; CDR3: CASSFTGFQPQHF; D: NA; J: TRBJ1-5; V: TRBV27; size: NA
DNA: TGCAGCGCCACAGGGTCGGATGGCTACACCTTC; CDR3: CSATGSDGYTF; D: NA; J: TRBJ1-2; V: TRBV20-1; size: NA
DNA: TGTGCCAGTAGTTCAGACTCCCTGATCTACAATGAGCAGTTCTTC; CDR3: CASSSDSLIYNEQFF; D: NA; J: TRBJ2-1; V: TRBV19; size: NA
DNA: TGTGCCATCAGAGACAGGGGGCGGGACACTGAAGCTTTCTTT; CDR3: CAIRDRGRDTEAFF; D: TRBD1; J: TRBJ1-1; V: TRBV10-3; size: once
DNA: TGTGCCAGCAGCAAACCAGGGATTAATGAGCAGTTCTTC; CDR3: CASSKPGINEQFF; D: NA; J: TRBJ2-1; V: TRBV7-2; size: NA
DNA: TGTGCCAGCTCACCCTCCGACAGAACACCGACGGATCAGCCCCAGCATTTT; CDR3: CASSPSDRTPTDQPQHF; D: NA; J: TRBJ1-5; V: TRBV18; size: NA
DNA: TGCAGCGTTGAAGGGGCGAGCGGATGGTTAATTGGCTACACCTTC; CDR3: CSVEGASGWLIGYTF; D: NA; J: TRBJ1-2; V: TRBV29-1; size: NA
DNA: TGTGCCAGCAGCTTAAATGGCAGGGCACTGACCGAGCAGTACTTC; CDR3: CASSLNGRALTEQYF; D: NA; J: TRBJ2-7; V: TRBV11-2; size: NA
DNA: TGTGCCATCAGTGGGGGAGGCGGGGGGCTCGTGACCTACGAGCAGTACTTC; CDR3: CAISGGGGGLVTYEQYF; D: TRBD2; J: TRBJ2-7; V: TRBV10-3; size: once
DNA: TGTGCCAGCAGCTTAGGTGAGGGTAACCCGACAGGCTCCTACGAGCAGTACTTC; CDR3: CASSLGEGNPTGSYEQYF; D: NA; J: TRBJ2-7; V: TRBV7-6; size: NA
DNA: TGTGCCAGCGATCTGGACAGCGTAAATAATCAGCCCCAGCATTTT; CDR3: CASDLDSVNNQPQHF; D: NA; J: TRBJ1-5; V: TRBV6-1; size: once
DNA: TGCGCCAGCAGCCCGCAAGGGGCGCCTGGAAACACCATATATTTT; CDR3: CASSPQGAPGNTIYF; D: NA; J: TRBJ1-3; V: TRBV5-1; size: NA
DNA: TGCAGCGTTGCTGACACGGTCTATGGCTACACCTTC; CDR3: CSVADTVYGYTF; D: NA; J: TRBJ1-2; V: TRBV29-1; size: NA
DNA: TGTGCCAGTAGTAGAGGGGACAGGGGTCGTTATCAGCCCCAGCATTTT; CDR3: CASSRGDRGRYQPQHF; D: TRBD1; J: TRBJ1-5; V: TRBV19; size: NA
DNA: TGTGCCAGCAGATATACAGGGATGGGTGGTGAAAAACTGTTTTTT; CDR3: CASRYTGMGGEKLFF; D: NA; J: TRBJ1-4; V: TRBV5-6; size: NA
DNA: TGTGCCAGCAGCTTCCCGGACAGACAAAATTCACCCCTCCACTTT; CDR3: CASSFPDRQNSPLHF; D: NA; J: TRBJ1-6; V: TRBV5-4; size: NA
DNA: TGTGCCAGTAGCCGAGGACTAGCGGGGTCCCAAGAGACCCAGTACTTC; CDR3: CASSRGLAGSQETQYF; D: TRBD2; J: TRBJ2-5; V: TRBV19; size: once